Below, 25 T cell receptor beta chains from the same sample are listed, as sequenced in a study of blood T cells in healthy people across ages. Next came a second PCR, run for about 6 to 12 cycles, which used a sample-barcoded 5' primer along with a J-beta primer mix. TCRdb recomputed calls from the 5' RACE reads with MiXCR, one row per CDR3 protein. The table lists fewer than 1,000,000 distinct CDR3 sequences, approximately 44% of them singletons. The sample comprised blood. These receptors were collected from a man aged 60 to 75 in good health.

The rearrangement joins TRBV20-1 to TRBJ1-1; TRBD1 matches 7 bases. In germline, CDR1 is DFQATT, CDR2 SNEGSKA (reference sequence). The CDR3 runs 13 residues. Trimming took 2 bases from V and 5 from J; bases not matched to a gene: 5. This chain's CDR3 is CSARRDSKTEAFF. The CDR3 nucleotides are TGCAGTGCTAGACGGGACAGTAAAACTGAAGCTTTCTTT.

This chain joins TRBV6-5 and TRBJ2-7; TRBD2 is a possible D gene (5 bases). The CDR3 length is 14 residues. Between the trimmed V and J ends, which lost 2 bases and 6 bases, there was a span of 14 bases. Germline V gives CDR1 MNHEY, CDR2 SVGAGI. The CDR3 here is CASSYRMRGSEQYF. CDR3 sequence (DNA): TGTGCCAGCAGTTACCGGATGAGAGGGAGCGAGCAGTACTTC.

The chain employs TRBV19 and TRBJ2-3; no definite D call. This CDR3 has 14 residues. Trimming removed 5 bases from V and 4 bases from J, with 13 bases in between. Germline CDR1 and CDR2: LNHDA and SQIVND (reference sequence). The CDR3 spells CASSLLLRPDTQYF. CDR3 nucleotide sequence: TGTGCCAGTAGTCTCCTACTCCGCCCAGATACGCAGTATTTT.

CDR3 region: CASSQTSGLLNEQFF. The DNA of the CDR3 is TGTGCCAGCAGCCAGACTAGCGGACTTTTAAATGAGCAGTTCTTC. The rearrangement joins TRBV7-2 to TRBJ2-1, with 9 nucleotides matching TRBD2. The germline CDR1 and CDR2 sequences are SGHTA and FQGNSA. The CDR3 spans 15 residues. V was pared by 5 bases and J by 7 bases, with 9 bases of the junction left unmatched.

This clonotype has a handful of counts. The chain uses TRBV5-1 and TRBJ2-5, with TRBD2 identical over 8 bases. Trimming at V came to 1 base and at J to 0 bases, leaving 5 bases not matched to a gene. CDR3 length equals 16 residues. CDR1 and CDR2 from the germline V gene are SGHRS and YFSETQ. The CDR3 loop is CASSLRRGAYQETQYF. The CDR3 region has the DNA TGCGCCAGCAGCTTGCGGCGGGGGGCGTACCAAGAGACCCAGTACTTC.

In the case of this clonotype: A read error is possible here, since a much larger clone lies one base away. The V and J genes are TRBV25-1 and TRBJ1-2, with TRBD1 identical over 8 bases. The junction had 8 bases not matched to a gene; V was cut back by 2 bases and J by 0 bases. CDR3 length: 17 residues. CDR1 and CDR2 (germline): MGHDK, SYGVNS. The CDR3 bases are TGTGCCAGCAGTGAACATGGCAGGGGGCAGGCTAACTATGGCTACACCTTC. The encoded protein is CASSEHGRGQANYGYTF.

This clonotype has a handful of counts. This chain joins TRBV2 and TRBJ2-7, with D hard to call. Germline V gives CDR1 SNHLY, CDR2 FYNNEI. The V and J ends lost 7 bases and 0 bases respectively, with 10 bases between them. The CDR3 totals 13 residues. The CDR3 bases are TGTGCCAGCATGGACGGGTTCTCCTACGAGCAGTACTTC. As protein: CASMDGFSYEQYF.

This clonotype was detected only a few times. In DNA, the CDR3 is TGTGCCAGCAGCTTAGCGGTGCGGGCCACCTACGAGCAGTACTTC. Its protein is CASSLAVRATYEQYF. J is TRBJ2-7 and V is TRBV7-8; possibly TRBD2 for D (5 bases). The CDR3 runs to 15 residues. V was trimmed by 0 bases and J by 2 bases, leaving 11 bases between them. Germline V gives CDR1 SGHVS, CDR2 FQNEAQ.

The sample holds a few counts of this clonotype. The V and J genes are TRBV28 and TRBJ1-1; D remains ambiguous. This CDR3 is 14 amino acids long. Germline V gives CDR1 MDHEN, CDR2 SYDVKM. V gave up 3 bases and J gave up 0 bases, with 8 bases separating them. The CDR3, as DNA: TGTGCCAGCAGTTTTCAGGAGATGAACACTGAAGCTTTCTTT. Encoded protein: CASSFQEMNTEAFF. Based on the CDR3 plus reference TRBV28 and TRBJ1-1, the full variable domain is DVKVTQSSRYLVKRTGEKVFLECVQDMDHENMFWYRQDPGLGLRLIYFSYDVKMKEKGDIPEGYSVSREKKERFSLILESASTNQTSMYLCASSFQEMNTEAFFGQGTRLTVV.

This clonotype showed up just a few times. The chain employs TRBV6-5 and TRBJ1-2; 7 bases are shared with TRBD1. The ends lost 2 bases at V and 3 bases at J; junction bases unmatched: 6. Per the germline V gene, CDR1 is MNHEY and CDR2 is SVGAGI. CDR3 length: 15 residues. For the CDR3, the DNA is TGTGCCAGCAGTTACGACCCGACAGGGCACTATGGCTACACCTTC. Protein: CASSYDPTGHYGYTF.

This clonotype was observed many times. The chain's CDR3 is CASSPATNEKLFF. The CDR3 DNA follows: TGTGCCAGCTCACCGGCAACTAATGAAAAACTGTTTTTT. The chain is built from TRBV7-8 and TRBJ1-4; D gene uncertain. Germline V gives CDR1 SGHVS, CDR2 FQNEAQ. With 8 bases removed from V and 0 bases from J, the gap between germline ends came to 7 bases. CDR3 length: 13 amino acids.

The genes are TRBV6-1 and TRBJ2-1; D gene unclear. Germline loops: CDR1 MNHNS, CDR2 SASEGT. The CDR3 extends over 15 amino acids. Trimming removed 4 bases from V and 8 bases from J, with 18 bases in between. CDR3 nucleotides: TGTGCCAGCAGTGCCGCCCCCAGTTCGTTCGATGAGCAGTTCTTC. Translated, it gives CASSAAPSSFDEQFF.

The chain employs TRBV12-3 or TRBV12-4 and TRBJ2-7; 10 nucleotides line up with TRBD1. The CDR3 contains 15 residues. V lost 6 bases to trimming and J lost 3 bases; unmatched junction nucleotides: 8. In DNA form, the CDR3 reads TGTGCCAGCAGAACGACAGGGGGCAGGGGCTACGAGCAGTACTTC. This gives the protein CASRTTGGRGYEQYF.

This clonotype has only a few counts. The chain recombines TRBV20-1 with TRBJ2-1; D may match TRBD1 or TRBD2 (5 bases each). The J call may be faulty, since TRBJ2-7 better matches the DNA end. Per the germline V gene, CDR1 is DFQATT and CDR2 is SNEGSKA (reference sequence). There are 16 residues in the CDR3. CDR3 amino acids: CSARDWDRSSYNEQYF. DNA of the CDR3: TGCAGTGCTAGAGATTGGGACCGTAGCTCCTACAATGAGCAGTACTTC.

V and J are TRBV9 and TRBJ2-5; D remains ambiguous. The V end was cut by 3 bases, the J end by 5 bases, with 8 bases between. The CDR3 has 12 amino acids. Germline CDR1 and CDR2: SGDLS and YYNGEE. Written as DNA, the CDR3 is TGTGCCAGCAGCGATTGGAGTGAGACCCAGTACTTC. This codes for CASSDWSETQYF.

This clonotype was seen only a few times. The CDR3 DNA reads TGTGCCTGGAACCTCGGGGGGCTTTTCAATGAGCAGTTCTTC. Encoded protein: CAWNLGGLFNEQFF. The chain joins TRBV30 to TRBJ2-1, with D maybe TRBD2 (7 bases). V was shortened by 4 bases and J by 6 bases, with 16 bases between the two germline ends. CDR1 and CDR2 from the germline V gene are GTSNPN and SVGIG (reference sequence). CDR3 size: 14 residues.

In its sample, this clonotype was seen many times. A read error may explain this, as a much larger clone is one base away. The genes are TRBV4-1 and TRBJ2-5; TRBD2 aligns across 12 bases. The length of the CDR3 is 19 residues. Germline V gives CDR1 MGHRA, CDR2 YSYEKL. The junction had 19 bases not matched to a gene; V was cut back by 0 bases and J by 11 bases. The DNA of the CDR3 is TGCGCCAGCAGCCAAGAATCCCCCGATCTAGCGGGGGGGCGTGATGAGCAGTACTTC. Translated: CASSQESPDLAGGRDEQYF.

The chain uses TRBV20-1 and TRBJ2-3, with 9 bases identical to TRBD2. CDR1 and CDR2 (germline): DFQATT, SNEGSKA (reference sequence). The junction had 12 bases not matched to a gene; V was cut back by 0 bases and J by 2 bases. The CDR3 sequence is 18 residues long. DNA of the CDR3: TGCAGTGCTAGAGATACAGGTCTAGCGGGGAGATACACAGATACGCAGTATTTT. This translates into CSARDTGLAGRYTDTQYF.

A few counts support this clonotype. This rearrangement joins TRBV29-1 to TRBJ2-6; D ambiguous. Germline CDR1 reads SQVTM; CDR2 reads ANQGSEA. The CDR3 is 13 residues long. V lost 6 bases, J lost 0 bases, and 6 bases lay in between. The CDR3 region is CSVANSGANVLTF. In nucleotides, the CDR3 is TGCAGCGTAGCGAACTCTGGGGCCAACGTCCTGACTTTC.

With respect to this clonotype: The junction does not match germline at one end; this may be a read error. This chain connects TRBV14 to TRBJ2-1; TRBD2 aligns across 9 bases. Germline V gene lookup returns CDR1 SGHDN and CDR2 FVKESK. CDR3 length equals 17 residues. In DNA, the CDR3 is TGTGCTAGCAGCCAAGGGATCGGACTAGCGCAAGGGGATGAGCAGTTCTTC. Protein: CASSQGIGLAQGDEQFF.

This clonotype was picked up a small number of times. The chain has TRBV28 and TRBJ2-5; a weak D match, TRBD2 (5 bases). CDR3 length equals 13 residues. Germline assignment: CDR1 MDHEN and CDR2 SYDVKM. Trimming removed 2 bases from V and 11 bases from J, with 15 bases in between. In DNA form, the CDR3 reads TGTGCCAGCAGTTTAACCTCACCCGGGGAGCAGTACTTC. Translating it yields CASSLTSPGEQYF.

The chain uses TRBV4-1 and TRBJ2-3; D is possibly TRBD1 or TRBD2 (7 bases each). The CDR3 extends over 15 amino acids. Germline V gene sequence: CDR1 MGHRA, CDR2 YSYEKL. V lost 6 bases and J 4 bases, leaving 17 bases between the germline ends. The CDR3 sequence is CASRPTTGRADTQYF. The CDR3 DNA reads TGCGCCAGCAGACCCACGACAGGGAGGGCAGATACGCAGTATTTT.

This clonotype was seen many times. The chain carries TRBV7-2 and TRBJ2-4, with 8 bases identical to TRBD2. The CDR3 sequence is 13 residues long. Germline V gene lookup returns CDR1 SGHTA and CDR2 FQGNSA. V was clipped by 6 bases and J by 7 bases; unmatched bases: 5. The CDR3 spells CASSSGVGNIQYF. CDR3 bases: TGTGCCAGCAGTAGCGGGGTTGGGAACATTCAGTACTTC. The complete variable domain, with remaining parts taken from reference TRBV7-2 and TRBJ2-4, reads GAGVSQSPSNKVTEKGKDVELRCDPISGHTALYWYRQSLGQGLEFLIYFQGNSAPDKSGLPSDRFSAERTGGSVSTLTIQRTQQEDSAVYLCASSSGVGNIQYFGAGTRLSVL.

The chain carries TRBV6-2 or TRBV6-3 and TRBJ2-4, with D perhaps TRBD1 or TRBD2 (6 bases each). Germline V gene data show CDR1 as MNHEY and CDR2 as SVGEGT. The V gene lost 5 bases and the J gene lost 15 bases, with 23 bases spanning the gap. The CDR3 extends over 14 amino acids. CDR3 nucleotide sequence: TGTGCCAGCAGTCCCCAAGATACGGGGGCGGGGAGGTACTTC. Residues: CASSPQDTGAGRYF.

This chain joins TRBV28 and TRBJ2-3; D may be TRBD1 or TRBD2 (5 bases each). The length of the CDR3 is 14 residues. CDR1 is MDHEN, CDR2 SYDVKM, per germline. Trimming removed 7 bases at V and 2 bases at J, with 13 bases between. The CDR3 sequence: CASTTEGVTDTQYF. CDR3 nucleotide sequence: TGTGCCAGCACGACAGAGGGAGTCACAGATACGCAGTATTTT.